The clone carrying this TCR beta chain was picked up one time. The antigen is unknown. J lost 6 bases, V lost 0 bases, and 7 bases had no gene match. The germline gives CDR1 KGHSH, CDR2 LQKENI. This CDR3 comprises 16 residues. These data belong to a study of shared clonotypes between healthy human individuals. Study-wide points: Naive subsets typically showed greater estimated richness than memory subsets. The diversity represented, both genetic and in exposure history, was limited by few donors.

The input for sorted-subset replicate PCRs was around 200 ng DNA, tens of thousands of T cell genomes. The table came from immunoSEQ multiplex PCR; TCRdb's copy has only in-frame clones and leaves some out. Among about 700,000 clones listed, about 74% were seen once. Sample: memory CD4+ T cells sorted from blood. Sample subset: CD45RA-negative fraction. The sequence came from a woman aged 30 to 39 in good health. The chain is built from TRBV18 and TRBJ2-3, with 9 nucleotides matching TRBD2. CDR3: CASSPPAGGTLDTQYF. CDR3 in DNA: TGTGCCAGCTCACCACCGGCGGGAGGGACTTTGGATACGCAGTATTTT.